This TCR beta chain was captured in a study of control samples from healthy donors and cancer patients. This clone has at least ten counts. Trimming removed 2 bases at V and 5 bases at J, with 13 bases between. This CDR3 contains 15 residues. Germline CDR1 is SGHRS and CDR2 is YFSETQ. TCRdb keeps only in-frame clones here, not all; method: immunoSEQ multiplex PCR. The sample has approximately 120,000 clones, more than 75% seen once. The rearrangement uses TRBV5-1 and TRBJ2-2, with unresolved D. The sequence was obtained from a man between 18 and 35 years old in good health. The sequenced sample consisted of blood. The CDR3 region is CASSLIGGITGELFF. As DNA, the CDR3 is TGCGCCAGCAGCTTAATAGGTGGCATTACCGGGGAGCTGTTTTTT.